This section outlines one T cell receptor beta chain sequence together with its context. This sample is part of a study of blood T cell repertoires in COVID-19. Study information: Sites across the United States, Italy and Spain contributed samples from acute and convalescent COVID-19.

V was clipped by 7 bases and J by 1 base, with 14 bases between them. Germline V lookup: CDR1 SEHNR, CDR2 FQNEAQ (reference sequence). The CDR3 runs 15 residues. The repertoire was sequenced with immunoSEQ multiplex PCR; TCRdb's copy has only in-frame clones and lacks some. The sample records approximately 230,000 clones, about 89% being singletons. Which cohort a participant joined came from the clinical history participants gave. Two consecutive negative NP/OP PCR tests, clearance, or resolved symptoms defined Cohort 3 recovery. The chain combines TRBV7-9 with TRBJ1-3; D is possibly TRBD1 (6 bases). The sample taken for sequencing was PBMCs or T cells enriched from blood (not recorded which). This receptor was identified in a woman aged 30 to 39 who had recovered from COVID-19. CDR3 amino acids: CASTLKTGSGNTIYF. Written as DNA, the CDR3 is TGTGCCAGCACCTTGAAGACAGGTTCTGGAAACACCATATATTTT.